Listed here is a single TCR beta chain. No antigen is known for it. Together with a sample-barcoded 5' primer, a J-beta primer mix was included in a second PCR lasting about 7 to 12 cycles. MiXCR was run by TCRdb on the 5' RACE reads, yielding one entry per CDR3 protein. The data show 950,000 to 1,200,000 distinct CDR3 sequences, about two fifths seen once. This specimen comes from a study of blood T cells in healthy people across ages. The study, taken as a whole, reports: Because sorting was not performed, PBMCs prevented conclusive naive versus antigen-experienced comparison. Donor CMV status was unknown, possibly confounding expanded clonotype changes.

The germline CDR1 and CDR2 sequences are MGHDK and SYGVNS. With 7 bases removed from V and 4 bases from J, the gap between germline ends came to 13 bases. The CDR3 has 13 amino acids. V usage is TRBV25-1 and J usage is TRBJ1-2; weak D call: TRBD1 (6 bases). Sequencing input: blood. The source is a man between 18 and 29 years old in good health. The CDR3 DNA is TGTGCCAGCATAGGGGGTTCGTCCTATGGCTACACCTTC. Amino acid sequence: CASIGGSSYGYTF.